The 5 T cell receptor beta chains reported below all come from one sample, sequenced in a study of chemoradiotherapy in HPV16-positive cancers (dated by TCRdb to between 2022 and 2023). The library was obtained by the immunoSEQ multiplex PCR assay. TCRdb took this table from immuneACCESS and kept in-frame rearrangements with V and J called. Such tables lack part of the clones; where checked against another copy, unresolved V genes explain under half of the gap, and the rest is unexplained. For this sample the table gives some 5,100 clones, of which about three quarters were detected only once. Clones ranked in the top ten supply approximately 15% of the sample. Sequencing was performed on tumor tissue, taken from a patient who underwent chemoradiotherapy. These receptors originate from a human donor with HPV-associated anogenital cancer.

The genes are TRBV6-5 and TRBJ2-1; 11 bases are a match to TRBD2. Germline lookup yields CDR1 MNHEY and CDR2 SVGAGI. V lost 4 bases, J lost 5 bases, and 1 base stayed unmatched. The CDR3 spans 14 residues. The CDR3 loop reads CASSSSGGNNEQFF. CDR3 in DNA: TGTGCCAGCAGTTCTAGCGGGGGGAACAATGAGCAGTTCTTC.

The CDR3 region has the DNA TGCGCCAGCAGCTTGGTCGGGGGGAGTAACACCGGGGAGCTGTTTTTT. It translates to CASSLVGGSNTGELFF. The chain joins TRBV5-1 to TRBJ2-2; 7 nucleotides agree with TRBD2. This CDR3 contains 16 residues. The germline CDR1 and CDR2 sequences are SGHRS and YFSETQ. Trimming cost V 0 bases and J 2 bases; bases outside gene matches: 4. The full variable domain, in which reference TRBV5-1 and TRBJ2-2 provide the parts outside the CDR3, is KAGVTQTPRYLIKTRGQQVTLSCSPISGHRSVSWYQQTPGQGLQFLFEYFSETQRNKGNFPGRFSGRQFSNSRSEMNVSTLELGDSALYLCASSLVGGSNTGELFFGEGSRLTVL.

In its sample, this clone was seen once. This CDR3 is CASAEGESYSPLHF. CDR3 DNA sequence: TGTGCCAGCGCGGAGGGAGAGTCATATTCACCCCTCCACTTT. The rearrangement joins TRBV2 to TRBJ1-6; D remains ambiguous. CDR1 SNHLY and CDR2 FYNNEI come from the germline V gene. V shed 8 bases and J shed 8 bases, with 16 bases lying between them. CDR3 length equals 14 residues.

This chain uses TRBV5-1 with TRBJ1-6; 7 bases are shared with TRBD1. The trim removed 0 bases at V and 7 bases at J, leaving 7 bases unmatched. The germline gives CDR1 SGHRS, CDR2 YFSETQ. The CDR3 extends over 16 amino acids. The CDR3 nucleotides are TGCGCCAGCAGCTTGGTCCCCGGGACAGACAATTCACCCCTCCACTTT. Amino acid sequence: CASSLVPGTDNSPLHF.

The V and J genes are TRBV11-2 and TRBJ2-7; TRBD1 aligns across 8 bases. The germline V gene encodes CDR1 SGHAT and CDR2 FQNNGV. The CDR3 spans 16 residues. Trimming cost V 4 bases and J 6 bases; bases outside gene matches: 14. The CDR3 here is CASSSQTGAHGSEQYF. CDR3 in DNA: TGTGCCAGCAGCTCCCAGACAGGGGCCCACGGTAGCGAGCAGTACTTC.